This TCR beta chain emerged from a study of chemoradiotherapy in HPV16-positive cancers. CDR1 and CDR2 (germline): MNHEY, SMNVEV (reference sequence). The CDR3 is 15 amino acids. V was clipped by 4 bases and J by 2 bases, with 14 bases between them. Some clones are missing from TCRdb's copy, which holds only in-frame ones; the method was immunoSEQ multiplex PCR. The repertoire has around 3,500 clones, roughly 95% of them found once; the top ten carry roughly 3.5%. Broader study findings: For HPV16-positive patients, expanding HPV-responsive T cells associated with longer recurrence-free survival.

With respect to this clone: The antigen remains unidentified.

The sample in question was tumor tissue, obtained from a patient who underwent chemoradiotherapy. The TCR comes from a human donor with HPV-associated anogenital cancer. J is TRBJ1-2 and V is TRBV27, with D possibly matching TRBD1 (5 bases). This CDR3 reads CASSSTLWGNYGYTF. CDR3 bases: TGTGCCAGCAGTTCAACCCTGTGGGGGAACTATGGCTACACCTTC.